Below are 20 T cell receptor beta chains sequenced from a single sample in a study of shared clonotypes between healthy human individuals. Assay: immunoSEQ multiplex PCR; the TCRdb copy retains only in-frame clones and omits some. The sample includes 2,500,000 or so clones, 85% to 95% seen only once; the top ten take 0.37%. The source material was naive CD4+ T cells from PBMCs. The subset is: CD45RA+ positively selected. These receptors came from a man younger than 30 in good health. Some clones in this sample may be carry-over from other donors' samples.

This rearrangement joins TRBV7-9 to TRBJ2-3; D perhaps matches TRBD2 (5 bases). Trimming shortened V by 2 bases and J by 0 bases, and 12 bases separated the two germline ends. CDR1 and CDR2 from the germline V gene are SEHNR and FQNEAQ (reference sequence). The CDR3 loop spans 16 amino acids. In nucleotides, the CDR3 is TGTGCCAGCAGCTTATCGGGGTATTCCAGCACAGATACGCAGTATTTT. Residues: CASSLSGYSSTDTQYF.

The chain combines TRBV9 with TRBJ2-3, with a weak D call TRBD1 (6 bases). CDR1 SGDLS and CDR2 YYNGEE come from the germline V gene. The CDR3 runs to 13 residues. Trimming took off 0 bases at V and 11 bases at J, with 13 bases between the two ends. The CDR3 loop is CASSVEAEGGQYF. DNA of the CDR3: TGTGCCAGCAGCGTAGAGGCGGAAGGGGGGCAGTATTTT.

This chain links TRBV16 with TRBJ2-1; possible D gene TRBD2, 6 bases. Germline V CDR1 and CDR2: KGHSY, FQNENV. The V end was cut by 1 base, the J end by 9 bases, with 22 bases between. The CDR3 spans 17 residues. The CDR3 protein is CASSQLVSRPGGAEQFF. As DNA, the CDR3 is TGTGCCAGCAGCCAATTGGTTTCGCGCCCGGGCGGGGCTGAGCAGTTCTTC.

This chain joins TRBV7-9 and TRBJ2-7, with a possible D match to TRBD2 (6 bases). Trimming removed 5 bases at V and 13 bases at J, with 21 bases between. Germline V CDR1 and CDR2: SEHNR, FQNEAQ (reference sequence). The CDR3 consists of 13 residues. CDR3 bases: TGTGCCAGCAGCCCCGGGGGATCCACTTCAGTTTACTTC. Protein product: CASSPGGSTSVYF.

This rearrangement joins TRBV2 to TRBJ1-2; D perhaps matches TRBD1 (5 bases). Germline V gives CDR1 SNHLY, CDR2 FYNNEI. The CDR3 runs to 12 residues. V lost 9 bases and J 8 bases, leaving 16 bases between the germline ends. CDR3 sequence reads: CASQGDPRGYTF. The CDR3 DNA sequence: TGTGCCAGTCAGGGAGATCCCAGGGGCTACACCTTC.

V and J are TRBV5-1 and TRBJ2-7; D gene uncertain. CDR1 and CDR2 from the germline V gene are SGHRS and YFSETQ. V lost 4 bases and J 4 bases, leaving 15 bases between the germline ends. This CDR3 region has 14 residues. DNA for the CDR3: TGCGCCAGCAGCCCGTCGGTGCAAACTTACGAGCAGTACTTC. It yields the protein CASSPSVQTYEQYF.

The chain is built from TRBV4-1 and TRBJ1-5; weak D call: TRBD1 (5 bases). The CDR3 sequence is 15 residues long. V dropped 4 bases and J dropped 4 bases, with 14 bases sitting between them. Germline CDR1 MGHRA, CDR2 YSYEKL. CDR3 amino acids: CASSRWDLTNQPQHF. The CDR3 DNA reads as TGCGCCAGCAGCCGATGGGACCTGACTAATCAGCCCCAGCATTTT.

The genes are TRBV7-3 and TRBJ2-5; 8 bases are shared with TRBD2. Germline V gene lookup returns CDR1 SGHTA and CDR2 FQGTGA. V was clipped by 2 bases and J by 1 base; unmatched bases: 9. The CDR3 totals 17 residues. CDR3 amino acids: CASSLGPGGLSQETQYF. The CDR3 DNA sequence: TGTGCCAGCAGCTTAGGGCCGGGAGGGTTGAGCCAAGAGACCCAGTACTTC.

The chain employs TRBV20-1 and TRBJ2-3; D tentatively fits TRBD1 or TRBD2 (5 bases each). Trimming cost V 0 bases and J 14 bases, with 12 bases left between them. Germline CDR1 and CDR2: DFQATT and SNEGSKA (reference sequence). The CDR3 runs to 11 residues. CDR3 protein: CSARDRDAGYF. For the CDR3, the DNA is TGCAGTGCTAGAGACCGGGACGCCGGGTATTTT.

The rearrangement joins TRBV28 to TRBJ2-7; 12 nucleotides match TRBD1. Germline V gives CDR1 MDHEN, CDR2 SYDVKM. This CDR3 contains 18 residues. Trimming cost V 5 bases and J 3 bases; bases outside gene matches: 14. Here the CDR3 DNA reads TGTGCCAGCAGTGCCGTCCAAGGGGACAGGGGGCCCCTCTACGAGCAGTACTTC. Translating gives CASSAVQGDRGPLYEQYF.

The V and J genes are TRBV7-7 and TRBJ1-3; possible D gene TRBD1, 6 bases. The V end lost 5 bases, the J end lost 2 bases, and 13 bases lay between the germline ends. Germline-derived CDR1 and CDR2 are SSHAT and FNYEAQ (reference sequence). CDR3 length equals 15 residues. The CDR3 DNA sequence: TGTGCCAGCAGCCCGGCAGGGGATCCTGGAAACACCATATATTTT. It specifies CASSPAGDPGNTIYF. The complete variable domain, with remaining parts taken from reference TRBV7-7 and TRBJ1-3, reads GAGVSQSPRYKVTKRGQDVTLRCDPISSHATLYWYQQALGQGPEFLTYFNYEAQPDKSGLPSDRFSAERPEGSISTLTIQRTEQRDSAMYRCASSPAGDPGNTIYFGEGSWLTVV.

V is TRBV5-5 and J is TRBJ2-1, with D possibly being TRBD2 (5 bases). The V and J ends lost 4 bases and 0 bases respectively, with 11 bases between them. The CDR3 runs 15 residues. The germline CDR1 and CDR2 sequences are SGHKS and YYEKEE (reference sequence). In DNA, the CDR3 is TGTGCCAGCAGCCCGAGGGAGAGCTCCTACAATGAGCAGTTCTTC. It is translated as CASSPRESSYNEQFF.

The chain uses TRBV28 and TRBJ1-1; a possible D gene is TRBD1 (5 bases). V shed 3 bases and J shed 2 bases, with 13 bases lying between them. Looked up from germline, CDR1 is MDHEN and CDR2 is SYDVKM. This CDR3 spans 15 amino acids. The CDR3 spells CASSFYQGPNTEAFF. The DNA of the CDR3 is TGTGCCAGCAGTTTTTATCAGGGCCCAAACACTGAAGCTTTCTTT.

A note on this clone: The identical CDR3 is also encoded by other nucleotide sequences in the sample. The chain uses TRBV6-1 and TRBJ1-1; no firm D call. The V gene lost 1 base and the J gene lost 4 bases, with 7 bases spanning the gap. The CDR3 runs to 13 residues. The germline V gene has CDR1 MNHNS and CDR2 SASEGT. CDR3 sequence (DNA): TGTGCCAGCAGTGAAGGAGGGAGCACTGAAGCTTTCTTT. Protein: CASSEGGSTEAFF.

CDR3 protein: CASRFEGNYGYTF. The CDR3 region has the DNA TGCGCCAGCAGGTTTGAGGGTAACTATGGCTACACCTTC. The chain uses TRBV5-1 and TRBJ1-2; D not resolved. CDR1 and CDR2 from the germline V gene are SGHRS and YFSETQ. V was trimmed by 5 bases and J by 1 base, leaving 9 bases between them. The CDR3 consists of 13 residues.

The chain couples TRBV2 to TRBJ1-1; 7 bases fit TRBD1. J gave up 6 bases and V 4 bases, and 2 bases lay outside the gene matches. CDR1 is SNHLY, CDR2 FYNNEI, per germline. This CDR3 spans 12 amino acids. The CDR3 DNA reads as TGTGCCAGCAGTGTCGACAGGGCTGAAGCTTTCTTT. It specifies CASSVDRAEAFF. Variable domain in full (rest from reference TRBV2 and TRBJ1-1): EPEVTQTPSHQVTQMGQEVILRCVPISNHLYFYWYRQILGQKVEFLVSFYNNEISEKSEIFDDQFSVERPDGSNFTLKIRSTKLEDSAMYFCASSVDRAEAFFGQGTRLTVV.

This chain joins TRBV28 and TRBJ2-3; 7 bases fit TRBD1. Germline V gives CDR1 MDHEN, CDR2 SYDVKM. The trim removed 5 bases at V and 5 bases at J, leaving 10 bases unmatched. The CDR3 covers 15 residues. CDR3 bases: TGTGCCAGCAGTAACGACAGGGTTGAGGGAGATACGCAGTATTTT. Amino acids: CASSNDRVEGDTQYF.

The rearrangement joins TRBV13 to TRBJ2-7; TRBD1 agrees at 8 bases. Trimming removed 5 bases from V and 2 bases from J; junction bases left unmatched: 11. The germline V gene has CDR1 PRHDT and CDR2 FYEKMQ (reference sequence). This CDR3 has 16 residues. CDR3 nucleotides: TGTGCCAGCAGCGCAAGACAGGGGCGACTACCCTACGAGCAGTACTTC. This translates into CASSARQGRLPYEQYF.

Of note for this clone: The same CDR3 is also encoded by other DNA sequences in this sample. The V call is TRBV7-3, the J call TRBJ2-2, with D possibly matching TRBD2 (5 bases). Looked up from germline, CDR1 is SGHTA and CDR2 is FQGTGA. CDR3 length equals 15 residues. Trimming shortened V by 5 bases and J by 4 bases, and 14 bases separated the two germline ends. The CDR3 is CASSPLAGVTGELFF. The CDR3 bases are TGTGCCAGCAGCCCACTGGCGGGCGTCACCGGGGAGCTGTTTTTT.

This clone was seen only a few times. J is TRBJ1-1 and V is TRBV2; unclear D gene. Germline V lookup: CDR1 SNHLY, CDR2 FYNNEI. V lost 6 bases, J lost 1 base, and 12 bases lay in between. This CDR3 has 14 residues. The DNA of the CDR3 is TGTGCCAGCAGAGGTTCTGTTGCGAACACTGAAGCTTTCTTT. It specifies CASRGSVANTEAFF.